Each of the 26 T cell receptor beta chains below was sequenced from the same sample in a study of blood T cell repertoires in COVID-19. Assay: immunoSEQ multiplex PCR; the TCRdb copy retains only in-frame clones and omits some. In the table there are approximately 120,000 clones, 60% to 85% of which are singletons. Material: peripheral blood. The receptors originated from a human donor in a cohort sampled during active or convalescent COVID-19.

This chain connects TRBV5-1 to TRBJ2-3; 8 bases agree with TRBD2. Germline V lookup: CDR1 SGHRS, CDR2 YFSETQ. V shed 4 bases, J shed 0 bases, and the junction held 4 bases outside the gene matches. This CDR3 is 15 amino acids long. The CDR3 region is CASSVGLASTDTQYF. The CDR3 DNA reads TGCGCCAGCAGCGTAGGACTAGCTAGCACAGATACGCAGTATTTT.

V is TRBV2 and J is TRBJ1-1; D gene unclear. The CDR3 spans 15 residues. Germline V gives CDR1 SNHLY, CDR2 FYNNEI. The V end was cut by 3 bases, the J end by 6 bases, with 17 bases between. Here the CDR3 reads CASSEATAAGAEAFF. The CDR3 nucleotides read TGTGCCAGCAGTGAGGCTACTGCAGCCGGGGCTGAAGCTTTCTTT.

The rearrangement joins TRBV5-6 to TRBJ1-1; D not resolved. CDR1 is SGHDT and CDR2 is YYEEEE in the germline V gene. The CDR3 sequence is 12 residues long. Trimming took off 2 bases at V and 5 bases at J, with 7 bases between the two ends. CDR3: CASSFSRTEAFF. The CDR3 coding sequence is TGTGCCAGCAGCTTTTCTCGGACTGAAGCTTTCTTT.

This clone was detected once. V is TRBV18 and J is TRBJ2-7; D remains ambiguous. V lost 2 bases to trimming and J lost 3 bases, with 11 bases between them. The CDR3 loop spans 14 amino acids. Germline loops: CDR1 KGHSH, CDR2 LQKENI. CDR3 coding DNA: TGTGCCAGCTCACCAGATCTAGGCCACTACGAGCAGTACTTC. Encoded protein: CASSPDLGHYEQYF.

This clone has only a few counts. At the DNA level, this CDR3 is encoded by other sequences in the same sample as well. This rearrangement joins TRBV21-1 to TRBJ2-5; the table's D call of TRBD2 was not tested on the DNA. TRBV21-1 is tagged as a pseudogene. CDR3 length: 15 amino acids. The DNA of the CDR3 is TGTGCCAGCAGCCTCCCGGGGAAGTCCGGGGAGACCCAGTACTTC. This codes for CASSLPGKSGETQYF.

The rearrangement uses TRBV11-2 and TRBJ1-2, with D perhaps TRBD1 (5 bases). This CDR3 contains 13 residues. The V end was cut by 8 bases, the J end by 7 bases, with 17 bases between. Germline V lookup: CDR1 SGHAT, CDR2 FQNNGV. The CDR3: CASGHPYDAGYTF. DNA for the CDR3: TGTGCCAGCGGACATCCTTACGATGCTGGCTACACCTTC.

The chain carries TRBV20-1 and TRBJ2-5; D may be TRBD2 (5 bases). CDR1 is DFQATT and CDR2 is SNEGSKA in the germline V gene (reference sequence). The V and J ends lost 8 bases and 8 bases respectively, with 15 bases between them. CDR3 length equals 11 residues. This chain's CDR3 is CSTGSPLTQYF. DNA for the CDR3: TGCAGTACGGGATCTCCGCTCACCCAGTACTTC.

V usage is TRBV7-9 and J usage is TRBJ2-7, with 13 bases aligning to TRBD2. Trimming took 4 bases from V and 5 from J; bases not matched to a gene: 5. Looked up from germline, CDR1 is SEHNR and CDR2 is FQNEAQ (reference sequence). The CDR3 is made up of 15 amino acids. For the CDR3, the DNA is TGTGCCAGCAGCTCTGGGACTAGCGGGGTGGACGAGCAGTACTTC. This codes for CASSSGTSGVDEQYF.

This clone was seen once. The genes are TRBV18 and TRBJ1-5; D ambiguous. Trimming removed 2 bases at V and 1 base at J, with 15 bases between. This CDR3 contains 17 residues. The germline V gene encodes CDR1 KGHSH and CDR2 LQKENI. CDR3 nucleotides: TGTGCCAGCTCACCAGGGCCGTGGGGAGTGAGCAATCAGCCCCAGCATTTT. Its translation: CASSPGPWGVSNQPQHF. Full variable domain (remainder filled in from reference TRBV18 and TRBJ1-5): NAGVMQNPRHLVRRRGQEARLRCSPMKGHSHVYWYRQLPEEGLKFMVYLQKENIIDESGMPKERFSAEFPKEGPSILRIQQVVRGDSAAYFCASSPGPWGVSNQPQHFGDGTRLSIL.

This chain connects TRBV9 to TRBJ2-1, with 8 bases fitting TRBD2. The CDR3 has 15 residues. J gave up 6 bases and V 3 bases, and 8 bases lay outside the gene matches. CDR1 and CDR2 (germline): SGDLS, YYNGEE. The CDR3 is CASSALSGSFNEQFF. The CDR3 DNA is TGTGCCAGCAGCGCCCTCAGCGGGAGTTTCAATGAGCAGTTCTTC. Supplemented by reference TRBV9 and TRBJ2-1, the full variable domain reads DSGVTQTPKHLITATGQRVTLRCSPRSGDLSVYWYQQSLDQGLQFLIQYYNGEERAKGNILERFSAQQFPDLHSELNLSSLELGDSALYFCASSALSGSFNEQFFGPGTRLTVL.

This clone showed up just once. The chain's CDR3 is CATSEYRGGEQYF. The CDR3 region has the DNA TGTGCCACCAGTGAGTACAGGGGTGGGGAGCAGTACTTC. The rearrangement links TRBV24-1 to TRBJ2-7; 7 nucleotides align to TRBD1. Per the germline V gene, CDR1 is KGHDR and CDR2 is SFDVKD. The CDR3 contains 13 residues. Unmatched junction bases numbered 6, after V lost 4 bases and J lost 7 bases.

This clone was counted only a few times. This chain uses TRBV2 with TRBJ1-2; TRBD1 agrees at 9 bases. This CDR3 comprises 14 residues. Per germline, CDR1 SNHLY and CDR2 FYNNEI. V was clipped by 6 bases and J by 6 bases; unmatched bases: 8. The CDR3 DNA sequence: TGTGCCAGCAGGGGACAGGGACTGAGGGATGGCTACACCTTC. Its protein is CASRGQGLRDGYTF.

CDR3 DNA: TGTGCCAGCACCCTCTTGACGGGAGCTGGAAACACCATATATTTT. Translation: CASTLLTGAGNTIYF. The chain recombines TRBV28 with TRBJ1-3; D gene unclear. Germline V gene lookup returns CDR1 MDHEN and CDR2 SYDVKM. The CDR3 is 15 amino acids. Trimming left V 7 bases short and J 2 bases short, with 15 bases between.

This clone appeared a single time. J is TRBJ2-6 and V is TRBV19; no definite D call. Trimming removed 0 bases from V and 0 bases from J, with 3 bases in between. Germline V CDR1 and CDR2: LNHDA, SQIVND (reference sequence). This CDR3 has 15 residues. The chain's CDR3 is CASSIDHSGANVLTF. The CDR3 DNA reads TGTGCCAGTAGTATAGACCACTCTGGGGCCAACGTCCTGACTTTC.

This clone appeared once. The rearrangement joins TRBV27 to TRBJ1-4, with 9 bases aligning to TRBD1. Germline trimming cut 4 bases from V and 2 bases from J; bases unmatched to any gene: 8. The CDR3 has 17 residues. The germline V gene has CDR1 MNHEY and CDR2 SMNVEV (reference sequence). CDR3 region: CASSSLTGGTTNEKLFF. CDR3 in DNA: TGTGCCAGCAGTTCTCTGACAGGGGGTACGACTAATGAAAAACTGTTTTTT. The full variable domain, rest sourced from reference TRBV27 and TRBJ1-4, is EAQVTQNPRYLITVTGKKLTVTCSQNMNHEYMSWYRQDPGLGLRQIYYSMNVEVTDKGDVPEGYKVSRKEKRNFPLILESPSPNQTSLYFCASSSLTGGTTNEKLFFGSGTQLSVL.

The rearrangement links TRBV6-5 to TRBJ2-3; TRBD1 matches at 7 bases. Trimming at V came to 2 bases and at J to 12 bases, leaving 8 bases not matched to a gene. This CDR3 contains 13 residues. CDR1 and CDR2 (germline): MNHEY, SVGAGI. This CDR3 reads CASSYGERQGQYF. CDR3 nucleotides: TGTGCCAGCAGTTACGGGGAAAGACAGGGCCAGTATTTT.

The chain carries TRBV5-1 and TRBJ1-2; 8 bases agree with TRBD1. J gave up 13 bases and V 5 bases, and 13 bases lay outside the gene matches. The CDR3 runs 13 residues. Germline assignment: CDR1 SGHRS and CDR2 YFSETQ. Here the CDR3 DNA reads TGCGCCAGCAGGCCGGGGACAGGACCTTTTAGCACCTTC. Translating it yields CASRPGTGPFSTF.

Points on this clone: At one of its ends the junction is not consistent with the germline gene, which may arise from a read error. At the DNA level, this CDR3 is encoded by other sequences in the same sample as well. The chain couples TRBV6-2 or TRBV6-3 to TRBJ1-6, with D uncertain. Germline V gene data show CDR1 as MNHEY and CDR2 as SVGEGT. This CDR3 contains 16 residues. CDR3 sequence: CASSYLKSSYNSPLHF. CDR3 coding DNA: TGCGCCAGCAGTTACCTTAAGAGCTCCTATAATTCACCCCTCCACTTT.

V is TRBV7-2 and J is TRBJ2-7; TRBD1 aligns across 12 bases. The CDR3 loop spans 14 amino acids. The germline V gene has CDR1 SGHTA and CDR2 FQGNSA. J lost 6 bases, V lost 4 bases, and 4 bases had no gene match. CDR3 in amino acids: CASSWGQGASEQYF. The DNA of the CDR3 is TGTGCCAGCAGCTGGGGACAGGGGGCGAGCGAGCAGTACTTC. Full variable domain (rest looked up from reference TRBV7-2 and TRBJ2-7): GAGVSQSPSNKVTEKGKDVELRCDPISGHTALYWYRQSLGQGLEFLIYFQGNSAPDKSGLPSDRFSAERTGGSVSTLTIQRTQQEDSAVYLCASSWGQGASEQYFGPGTRLTVT.

In its sample, this clone was seen once. The gene calls are TRBV6-5 and TRBJ2-7, with 9 bases lining up with TRBD1. The germline CDR1 and CDR2 sequences are MNHEY and SVGAGI. The CDR3 has 14 residues. Trimming cost V 6 bases and J 2 bases; bases outside gene matches: 5. CDR3: CASRLTGGAYEQYF. The DNA for the CDR3 is TGTGCCAGCAGATTGACAGGGGGGGCCTACGAGCAGTACTTC.

This clone was detected only a few times. The CDR3 is CASSVSGTKQEGSQYF. The DNA for the CDR3 is TGTGCCAGCAGCGTATCGGGGACGAAGCAGGAGGGGTCGCAGTATTTT. The chain joins TRBV9 to TRBJ2-3; TRBD2 is a possible D gene (6 bases). CDR3 length equals 16 residues. V was trimmed by 1 base and J by 10 bases, leaving 22 bases between them. The germline gives CDR1 SGDLS, CDR2 YYNGEE.

The chain has TRBV6-6 and TRBJ1-2; TRBD1 agrees at 10 bases. J lost 12 bases, V lost 6 bases, and 10 bases had no gene match. Germline-derived CDR1 and CDR2 are MNHNY and SVGAGI (reference sequence). The CDR3 covers 13 residues. In DNA form, the CDR3 reads TGTGCCAGCAGAAGGGACAGGGGCCACCCTGACACCTTC. This gives the protein CASRRDRGHPDTF.

The chain uses TRBV18 and TRBJ2-1, with D unresolved. This CDR3 has 13 residues. Trimming took off 6 bases at V and 5 bases at J, with 11 bases between the two ends. Germline-derived CDR1 and CDR2 are KGHSH and LQKENI. DNA for the CDR3: TGTGCCAGCTCCACTCGCTTGGACAATGAGCAGTTCTTC. It yields the protein CASSTRLDNEQFF.

This clone occurred once. The gene calls are TRBV10-3 and TRBJ1-2, with 9 bases identical to TRBD1. Germline loops: CDR1 ENHRY, CDR2 SYGVKD. V gave up 0 bases and J gave up 3 bases; unmatched junction bases: 2. The CDR3 loop spans 15 amino acids. The CDR3 nucleotides read TGTGCCATCAGTGAGTCGACAGGGGGGTACTATGGCTACACCTTC. Translation: CAISESTGGYYGYTF.

The V call is TRBV2, the J call TRBJ1-5; D gene uncertain. CDR1 and CDR2 (germline): SNHLY, FYNNEI. Trimming removed 4 bases from V and 2 bases from J, with 12 bases in between. CDR3 length: 15 amino acids. CDR3 sequence reads: CASSVFFSGNQPQHF. CDR3 nucleotides: TGTGCCAGCAGTGTTTTCTTTTCTGGCAATCAGCCCCAGCATTTT.

This clone was detected only once. The chain couples TRBV20-1 to TRBJ2-1, with 7 bases lining up with TRBD2. After removal of 3 bases from V and 9 bases from J, the junction contained 5 bases not matched to a gene. The germline CDR1 and CDR2 sequences are DFQATT and SNEGSKA (reference sequence). The length of the CDR3 is 12 residues. CDR3 loop: CSASIAGVEQFF. The DNA for the CDR3 is TGCAGTGCTAGTATTGCGGGAGTTGAGCAGTTCTTC.